One sample yielded the 31 T cell receptor beta chains listed below, sequenced in a study of cytomegalovirus exposure and HLA in healthy donors. Use of 60 Vbeta and 13 Jbeta primers characterized the PCR. The data were produced by immunoSEQ multiplex PCR, yet TCRdb's version contains in-frame clones alone and is incomplete. The repertoire holds some 270,000 clones, with 80% as singletons. The sample taken for sequencing was PBMCs. The source of these receptors is a girl aged 2-10 years in good health and CMV-seronegative.

The gene calls are TRBV7-9 and TRBJ2-5, with 9 nucleotides matching TRBD2. The V segment lost 8 bases and the J segment 2 bases; nucleotides outside the gene matches: 3. Germline CDR1 and CDR2: SEHNR and FQNEAQ (reference sequence). CDR3 length: 13 amino acids. The DNA for the CDR3 is TGTGCCAGCCTCCTAGCGGGACAAGAGACCCAGTACTTC. Translation gives CASLLAGQETQYF.

J is TRBJ1-5 and V is TRBV5-1; TRBD1 matches 10 bases. Unmatched junction bases numbered 4, after V lost 2 bases and J lost 5 bases. Germline V lookup: CDR1 SGHRS, CDR2 YFSETQ. This CDR3 has 15 residues. CDR3 protein: CASSFGTGEDQPQHF. The CDR3 DNA is TGCGCCAGCAGCTTCGGGACAGGGGAAGATCAGCCCCAGCATTTT.

This clone was seen once. The CDR3: CASSREESGYTF. CDR3 in DNA: TGTGCCAGCAGCCGTGAGGAGAGTGGCTACACCTTC. The chain carries TRBV7-9 and TRBJ1-2, with D unclear. CDR1 and CDR2 (germline): SEHNR, FQNEAQ (reference sequence). The V end was cut by 5 bases, the J end by 7 bases, with 11 bases between. The CDR3 is 12 residues long.

The chain couples TRBV14 to TRBJ2-3; 13 nucleotides agree with TRBD2. The length of the CDR3 is 16 residues. Germline V gene sequence: CDR1 SGHDN, CDR2 FVKESK. V was pared by 5 bases and J by 2 bases, with 4 bases of the junction left unmatched. CDR3 in DNA: TGTGCCAGCAGCGAACTAGCGGGAGGGAACACAGATACGCAGTATTTT. Encoded protein: CASSELAGGNTDTQYF.

The rearrangement links TRBV10-3 to TRBJ2-7, with D perhaps TRBD1 (5 bases). The V and J ends lost 6 bases and 2 bases respectively, with 14 bases between them. Germline CDR1 reads ENHRY; CDR2 reads SYGVKD. CDR3 length: 14 residues. CDR3 DNA sequence: TGTGCCATCAGGGGCCCCAGGGATGCCTACGAGCAGTACTTC. Translating gives CAIRGPRDAYEQYF.

The CDR3 nucleotides read TGTGCCAGCAGAAGGGGGGGAGACAATGAGCAGTTCTTC. Translating it yields CASRRGGDNEQFF. The chain has TRBV7-9 and TRBJ2-1; D possibly corresponds to TRBD2 (7 bases). CDR3 size: 13 residues. Trimming took off 6 bases at V and 5 bases at J, with 11 bases between the two ends. The germline gives CDR1 SEHNR, CDR2 FQNEAQ (reference sequence).

This rearrangement joins TRBV4-1 to TRBJ2-7; 7 bases are shared with TRBD2. This CDR3 is built from 15 residues. With V trimmed by 4 bases and J by 4 bases, 10 bases remained unmatched. Germline V CDR1 and CDR2: MGHRA, YSYEKL. CDR3 sequence reads: CASSPSGGSSYEQYF. CDR3 nucleotides: TGCGCCAGCAGCCCTTCCGGCGGGAGTAGTTACGAGCAGTACTTC.

The rearrangement uses TRBV28 and TRBJ2-3; 7 bases agree with TRBD1. J was trimmed by 2 bases and V by 3 bases; bases with no gene match: 29. The CDR3 contains 23 residues. Germline V CDR1 and CDR2: MDHEN, SYDVKM. CDR3 residues: CASSLSGRTPYPKTGTITDTQYF. In DNA, the CDR3 is TGTGCCAGCAGTTTGTCGGGTAGAACTCCGTACCCCAAGACAGGGACGATCACAGATACGCAGTATTTT.

CDR3 sequence: CASSRQGGLYEQFF. CDR3 coding DNA: TGTGCCAGCAGTAGACAGGGAGGCTTATATGAGCAGTTCTTC. This rearrangement joins TRBV27 to TRBJ2-1; weak D call: TRBD1 (7 bases). V was clipped by 5 bases and J by 8 bases, with 16 bases between them. Germline CDR1 is MNHEY and CDR2 is SMNVEV (reference sequence). This CDR3 has 14 amino acids.

This clone has just one count. The DNA for the CDR3 is TGTGCCAGCAGCTTGGGGGGACACAAGACCGGGGAGCTGTTTTTT. Amino acids: CASSLGGHKTGELFF. The chain carries TRBV5-4 and TRBJ2-2, with D possibly TRBD1 on 6 matching bases. Trimming stripped 0 bases from V and 5 bases from J, with 11 bases between. The CDR3 consists of 15 residues. Germline V CDR1 and CDR2: SGHNT, YYREEE (reference sequence).

V is TRBV6-6 and J is TRBJ2-3; D gene unclear. The CDR3 contains 14 residues. CDR1 is MNHNY, CDR2 SVGAGI, per germline (reference sequence). Between the trimmed V and J ends, which lost 1 base and 4 bases, there was a span of 9 bases. CDR3 in DNA: TGTGCCAGCAGTTACTACACAACCGCAGATACGCAGTATTTT. Translation: CASSYYTTADTQYF.

The CDR3 region is CASSARQGWSGHTEAFF. Written as DNA, the CDR3 is TGTGCCAGCAGCGCCAGACAGGGTTGGTCGGGCCACACTGAAGCTTTCTTT. The V call is TRBV5-8, the J call TRBJ1-1, with 7 bases aligning to TRBD1. The CDR3 spans 17 residues. Trimming at V came to 4 bases and at J to 3 bases, leaving 15 bases not matched to a gene. Germline loops: CDR1 SGHTS, CDR2 YDEGEE.

The chain couples TRBV6-5 to TRBJ2-7; the D gene is possibly TRBD2 (6 bases). Looked up from germline, CDR1 is MNHEY and CDR2 is SVGAGI. The CDR3 is 15 residues long. With 2 bases removed from V and 2 bases from J, the gap between germline ends came to 13 bases. The CDR3, as DNA: TGTGCCAGCAGTTACGACGGGGGAGCCGCCTACGAGCAGTACTTC. Its protein is CASSYDGGAAYEQYF.

The rearrangement links TRBV27 to TRBJ2-2; TRBD2 agrees at 10 bases. This CDR3 region has 16 residues. Per germline, CDR1 MNHEY and CDR2 SMNVEV (reference sequence). The V segment lost 5 bases and the J segment 5 bases; nucleotides outside the gene matches: 8. CDR3 protein: CASSKGLARSTGELFF. The CDR3 DNA reads as TGTGCCAGCAGTAAGGGACTAGCGAGGAGTACCGGGGAGCTGTTTTTT.

The genes are TRBV11-2 and TRBJ2-2; tentatively, D is TRBD1 (6 bases). V lost 2 bases and J lost 6, with 16 bases in between. CDR3 length equals 16 residues. Looked up from germline, CDR1 is SGHAT and CDR2 is FQNNGV. The CDR3 sequence: CASSLTYYRDPGELFF. CDR3 DNA sequence: TGTGCCAGCAGCTTAACGTATTACAGGGATCCCGGGGAGCTGTTTTTT.

V gene TRBV5-1 combines with J gene TRBJ2-7; D call uncertain. The CDR3 length is 13 residues. Germline CDR1 reads SGHRS; CDR2 reads YFSETQ. Trimming shortened V by 1 base and J by 5 bases, and 10 bases separated the two germline ends. The CDR3 loop reads CASSLRRRDEQYF. In DNA, the CDR3 is TGCGCCAGCAGCTTGAGGCGTCGGGACGAGCAGTACTTC.

The gene calls are TRBV6-6 and TRBJ1-2; a possible D gene is TRBD1 (5 bases). This CDR3 spans 16 amino acids. Germline loops: CDR1 MNHNY, CDR2 SVGAGI (reference sequence). Deletions cut 6 bases from V and 6 bases from J, with 23 bases between. CDR3 sequence reads: CASSYVPAGRGDGYTF. DNA for the CDR3: TGTGCCAGCAGCTACGTGCCGGCAGGGCGGGGTGATGGCTACACCTTC.

Notes on this clone: A junction boundary mismatches the germline segment, possibly from a read error. The chain joins TRBV5-1 to TRBJ2-5; 8 positions match TRBD1. Germline V lookup: CDR1 SGHRS, CDR2 YFSETQ. The CDR3 spans 17 residues. CDR3 sequence reads: CASSGQGRSVSQEAQYF. The CDR3 DNA reads TGCGCCAGCAGCGGACAGGGACGATCTGTATCCCAAGAGGCCCAGTACTTC.

The chain has TRBV5-1 and TRBJ2-1, with a weak D call TRBD2 (6 bases). Germline V gives CDR1 SGHRS, CDR2 YFSETQ. The CDR3 loop spans 12 amino acids. V shed 1 base and J shed 12 bases, with 11 bases lying between them. CDR3 loop: CASSLSFGGQFF. Written as DNA, the CDR3 is TGCGCCAGCAGCTTGAGTTTCGGGGGGCAGTTCTTC.

This chain connects TRBV28 to TRBJ2-5; TRBD2 aligns across 12 bases. The J segment lost 9 bases and the V segment lost 2 bases, leaving 13 bases of the junction unmatched. In germline, CDR1 is MDHEN, CDR2 SYDVKM. CDR3 length: 17 residues. CDR3 sequence reads: CASSLLAGGADRGAQYF. As DNA, the CDR3 is TGTGCCAGCAGTTTACTAGCGGGGGGGGCCGACCGGGGGGCCCAGTACTTC.

This clone was found a few times. At the DNA level, this CDR3 is encoded by other sequences in the same sample as well. CDR3 nucleotides: TGTGCCAGCAGTCTTCCAAGCGGGGGCACAGATACGCAGTATTTT. Residues: CASSLPSGGTDTQYF. The chain links TRBV28 to TRBJ2-3, with 7 bases matching TRBD2. Germline values: CDR1 MDHEN, CDR2 SYDVKM. CDR3 length: 15 residues. Unmatched junction bases numbered 6, after V lost 5 bases and J lost 1 base.

This chain connects TRBV7-9 to TRBJ1-2, with 8 bases fitting TRBD1. Germline V gives CDR1 SEHNR, CDR2 FQNEAQ (reference sequence). J lost 3 bases, V lost 1 base, and 4 bases had no gene match. CDR3 length equals 15 residues. Here the CDR3 reads CASSLGQGAHYGYTF. In nucleotides, the CDR3 is TGTGCCAGCAGCTTAGGCCAGGGGGCCCACTATGGCTACACCTTC. The full variable domain, with the rest looked up from reference TRBV7-9 and TRBJ1-2, is DTGVSQNPRHKITKRGQNVTFRCDPISEHNRLYWYRQTLGQGPEFLTYFQNEAQLEKSRLLSDRFSAERPKGSFSTLEIQRTEQGDSAMYLCASSLGQGAHYGYTFGSGTRLTVV.

The chain links TRBV9 to TRBJ2-3, with TRBD2 matching over 8 bases. CDR1 and CDR2 (germline): SGDLS, YYNGEE. V gave up 0 bases and J gave up 2 bases; unmatched junction bases: 11. The CDR3 is 18 amino acids. CDR3: CASSVGTTGREATDTQYF. The CDR3 nucleotides are TGTGCCAGCAGCGTAGGGACGACGGGGCGGGAGGCCACAGATACGCAGTATTTT.

This chain connects TRBV7-6 to TRBJ2-7, with D possibly matching TRBD1 (6 bases). Trimming removed 1 base from V and 4 bases from J, with 17 bases in between. Looked up from germline, CDR1 is SGHVS and CDR2 is FNYEAQ. The CDR3 spans 16 residues. CDR3 sequence (DNA): TGTGCCAGCAGCTTAGGTTACAGGGACCGAGAATACGAGCAGTACTTC. Translated, it gives CASSLGYRDREYEQYF.

This clone was recorded a few times. The gene calls are TRBV21-1 and TRBJ2-4; the table's D call TRBD1 went unverified against the DNA. TRBV21-1 is assigned pseudogene status. This CDR3 contains 20 residues. The CDR3 region is CASSPMAGTGDPLAKNIQYF. The CDR3 DNA follows: TGTGCCAGCAGCCCCATGGCGGGGACAGGGGACCCTTTAGCCAAAAACATTCAGTACTTC.

CDR3 amino acids: CATSSLHGGRANEQFF. The CDR3 nucleotides are TGTGCCACCAGCAGCCTCCACGGGGGGAGGGCGAATGAGCAGTTCTTC. The V and J genes are TRBV15 and TRBJ2-1; 7 nucleotides agree with TRBD2. Germline V gene data show CDR1 as LNHNV and CDR2 as YYDKDF (reference sequence). The CDR3 loop spans 16 amino acids. V trimming: 3 bases; J trimming: 7 bases; junction bases outside the gene matches: 12.

The CDR3 coding sequence is TGCGCCAGCAGTGGGGGACTAGCGGGGATTCTAGGCACAGATACGCAGTATTTT. Protein: CASSGGLAGILGTDTQYF. The chain has TRBV5-1 and TRBJ2-3; 13 bases line up with TRBD2. V lost 5 bases and J lost 1; bases outside the gene matches: 10. Germline values: CDR1 SGHRS, CDR2 YFSETQ. The CDR3 loop spans 18 amino acids.

The genes are TRBV18 and TRBJ2-1; TRBD1 is a possible D gene (8 bases). The V gene's germline CDR1 is KGHSH and CDR2 LQKENI. V lost 2 bases and J lost 13, with 15 bases in between. The CDR3 loop spans 13 amino acids. The CDR3 DNA reads as TGTGCCAGCTCACCAATTACAGGGGGGGGACAGTTCTTC. Translating gives CASSPITGGGQFF.

The rearrangement links TRBV28 to TRBJ1-1; weak D call: TRBD1 (6 bases). This CDR3 spans 15 amino acids. Between the trimmed V and J ends, which lost 4 bases and 3 bases, there was a span of 15 bases. Germline values: CDR1 MDHEN, CDR2 SYDVKM. CDR3 region: CASSWGAGADTEAFF. The CDR3 DNA reads as TGTGCCAGCAGTTGGGGGGCGGGGGCGGACACTGAAGCTTTCTTT.

The rearrangement links TRBV7-3 to TRBJ2-1; D is perhaps TRBD2 (7 bases). CDR1 and CDR2 (germline): SGHTA, FQGTGA. The CDR3 is 16 residues long. V gave up 4 bases and J gave up 0 bases, with 13 bases separating them. The CDR3 protein is CASSSWGGASYNEQFF. The CDR3 bases are TGTGCCAGCAGCTCATGGGGGGGGGCCTCCTACAATGAGCAGTTCTTC.

The J gene is TRBJ2-7, the V gene TRBV11-2, with 12 bases aligning to TRBD2. Unmatched junction bases numbered 7, after V lost 1 base and J lost 0 bases. This CDR3 is built from 18 residues. Per germline, CDR1 SGHAT and CDR2 FQNNGV. The chain's CDR3 is CASSLAPTSGGLSYEQYF. The CDR3 coding sequence is TGTGCCAGCAGCTTAGCCCCGACTAGCGGGGGCCTCTCCTACGAGCAGTACTTC.